Listed below are T cell receptor beta chains from one sample, sequenced in a study of vaccination effects on CD4 cells after COVID-19. Sequencing was performed with immunoSEQ multiplex PCR; in TCRdb, only in-frame clones are kept and a portion is missing. The sample consists of about 31,000 clones, roughly two thirds of them appearing once. Their antigen targets remain unknown. Sequenced material: CD4+ T cells from PBMCs cultured with HCoV-229E spike peptides, taken before COVID-19 vaccination. The receptor set was obtained from a human donor who received a COVID-19 vaccine. The CDR3 runs from the conserved cysteine through the conserved F or W. Fields, in order: V gene, clone size, D gene, J gene, CDR3 protein, CDR3 DNA. D genes are given only for firm matches. The size entry is marked missing in some rows and otherwise reads once, few, many or a size class.

V gene: TRBV18
clone size: .
D gene: .
J gene: TRBJ1-2
CDR3 protein: CASSPAGENYGYTF
CDR3 DNA: TGTGCCAGCTCACCAGCGGGGGAGAACTATGGCTACACCTTC

V gene: TRBV2
clone size: .
D gene: .
J gene: TRBJ2-7
CDR3 protein: CASSDVPYEQYF
CDR3 DNA: TGTGCCAGCAGTGATGTCCCCTACGAGCAGTACTTC

V gene: TRBV5-4
clone size: once
D gene: .
J gene: TRBJ2-2
CDR3 protein: CASSFGGSNTGELFF
CDR3 DNA: TGTGCCAGCAGCTTCGGGGGCTCGAACACCGGGGAGCTGTTTTTT

V gene: TRBV3-1/TRBV3-2
clone size: .
D gene: TRBD2
J gene: TRBJ2-1
CDR3 protein: CASSLSPGLVNEQFF
CDR3 DNA: TGTGCCAGCAGCCTCAGCCCGGGACTAGTGAATGAGCAGTTCTTC

V gene: TRBV9
clone size: .
D gene: .
J gene: TRBJ2-7
CDR3 protein: CASSVAPGAGHEQYF
CDR3 DNA: TGTGCCAGCAGCGTAGCCCCAGGGGCGGGGCACGAGCAGTACTTC

V gene: TRBV5-5
clone size: .
D gene: TRBD1
J gene: TRBJ1-5
CDR3 protein: CASSLALTGAINQPQHF
CDR3 DNA: TGTGCCAGCAGCTTGGCGTTAACAGGGGCTATCAATCAGCCCCAGCATTTT

V gene: TRBV7-9
clone size: .
D gene: .
J gene: TRBJ2-7
CDR3 protein: CASSLAGSKAYEQYF
CDR3 DNA: TGTGCCAGCAGCTTAGCCGGGAGTAAGGCCTACGAGCAGTACTTC

V gene: TRBV2
clone size: .
D gene: TRBD1
J gene: TRBJ1-1
CDR3 protein: CASTTDRGGGTEAFF
CDR3 DNA: TGTGCCAGCACCACGGACAGGGGGGGTGGCACTGAAGCTTTCTTT

V gene: TRBV3-1/TRBV3-2
clone size: .
D gene: TRBD2
J gene: TRBJ2-3
CDR3 protein: CASSPLPRLAGSSTDTQYF
CDR3 DNA: TGTGCCAGCAGCCCACTTCCGAGGCTAGCGGGGTCTAGCACAGATACGCAGTATTTT

V gene: TRBV2
clone size: .
D gene: .
J gene: TRBJ2-2
CDR3 protein: CASREDPTGELFF
CDR3 DNA: TGTGCCAGCAGGGAGGACCCCACCGGGGAGCTGTTTTTT

V gene: TRBV30
clone size: .
D gene: TRBD1
J gene: TRBJ1-5
CDR3 protein: CAWSVQGLNQPQHF
CDR3 DNA: TGTGCCTGGAGTGTACAGGGGCTTAATCAGCCCCAGCATTTT

V gene: TRBV18
clone size: .
D gene: TRBD1
J gene: TRBJ2-5
CDR3 protein: CASSPIQGAKTQYF
CDR3 DNA: TGTGCCAGCTCACCAATACAGGGGGCGAAGACCCAGTACTTC

V gene: TRBV2
clone size: .
D gene: .
J gene: TRBJ1-5
CDR3 protein: CASTGGAGNQPQHF
CDR3 DNA: TGTGCCAGCACGGGGGGGGCGGGCAATCAGCCCCAGCATTTT

V gene: TRBV5-1
clone size: .
D gene: .
J gene: TRBJ1-1
CDR3 protein: CASSLVPTEAFF
CDR3 DNA: TGCGCCAGCAGCTTGGTGCCCACTGAAGCTTTCTTT

V gene: TRBV5-4
clone size: .
D gene: TRBD2
J gene: TRBJ2-5
CDR3 protein: CASSLVAAGQETQYF
CDR3 DNA: TGTGCCAGCAGCTTGGTGGCAGCGGGGCAAGAGACCCAGTACTTC

V gene: TRBV30
clone size: .
D gene: .
J gene: TRBJ2-2
CDR3 protein: CAWSVRVGELFF
CDR3 DNA: TGTGCCTGGAGTGTACGGGTCGGGGAGCTGTTTTTT

V gene: TRBV20-1
clone size: .
D gene: .
J gene: TRBJ2-7
CDR3 protein: CSASMRGREAPFNYEQYF
CDR3 DNA: TGCAGTGCTAGTATGCGCGGCAGGGAGGCCCCGTTTAACTACGAGCAGTACTTC

V gene: TRBV5-4
clone size: few
D gene: TRBD2
J gene: TRBJ2-1
CDR3 protein: CASSLDYAGGEQFF
CDR3 DNA: TGTGCCAGCAGCTTGGACTATGCGGGAGGGGAGCAGTTCTTC

V gene: TRBV7-9
clone size: .
D gene: .
J gene: TRBJ1-2
CDR3 protein: CASSYQLLSYGYTF
CDR3 DNA: TGTGCCAGCAGCTACCAGTTATTGAGCTATGGCTACACCTTC

V gene: TRBV25-1
clone size: once
D gene: .
J gene: TRBJ2-1
CDR3 protein: CASSEEGLGSSYNEQFF
CDR3 DNA: TGTGCCAGCAGTGAAGAGGGGCTGGGAAGCTCCTACAATGAGCAGTTCTTC

V gene: TRBV7-2
clone size: .
D gene: .
J gene: TRBJ1-2
CDR3 protein: CASSLEAQRRSGYTF
CDR3 DNA: TGTGCCAGCAGCTTAGAGGCGCAGCGCCGTAGTGGCTACACCTTC

V gene: TRBV3-1/TRBV3-2
clone size: .
D gene: TRBD1
J gene: TRBJ2-4
CDR3 protein: CASSGTGGIAKNIQYF
CDR3 DNA: TGTGCCAGCAGCGGGACAGGGGGGATAGCCAAAAACATTCAGTACTTC

V gene: TRBV7-9
clone size: few
D gene: TRBD1
J gene: TRBJ1-2
CDR3 protein: CASSPSTGQGDEGYTF
CDR3 DNA: TGTGCCAGCAGCCCCTCGACAGGGCAGGGCGATGAGGGCTACACCTTC

V gene: TRBV6-2/TRBV6-3
clone size: .
D gene: .
J gene: TRBJ1-6
CDR3 protein: CASSYSISEIYNSPLHF
CDR3 DNA: TGTGCCAGCAGTTACTCGATATCGGAAATCTATAATTCACCCCTCCACTTT

V gene: TRBV19
clone size: .
D gene: TRBD1
J gene: TRBJ1-5
CDR3 protein: CASTPGGGRDQPQHF
CDR3 DNA: TGTGCCAGTACCCCAGGGGGGGGCAGGGATCAGCCCCAGCATTTT

V gene: TRBV2
clone size: few
D gene: .
J gene: TRBJ1-2
CDR3 protein: CASSELGSGGYTF
CDR3 DNA: TGTGCCAGCAGTGAATTAGGGTCCGGTGGCTACACCTTC

V gene: TRBV6-6
clone size: .
D gene: TRBD2
J gene: TRBJ2-3
CDR3 protein: CASRGSGGGGTDTQYF
CDR3 DNA: TGTGCCAGCAGAGGCTCCGGCGGGGGGGGCACAGATACGCAGTATTTT

V gene: TRBV9
clone size: few
D gene: .
J gene: TRBJ1-2
CDR3 protein: CASSPGPLQGYTF
CDR3 DNA: TGTGCCAGCAGCCCCGGCCCCTTGCAGGGCTACACCTTC

V gene: TRBV28
clone size: .
D gene: TRBD1
J gene: TRBJ1-2
CDR3 protein: CASTQGYDRVNGYTF
CDR3 DNA: TGTGCCAGCACCCAAGGGTACGACAGGGTGAACGGCTACACCTTC

V gene: TRBV9
clone size: .
D gene: .
J gene: TRBJ1-1
CDR3 protein: CASSVGGYTEAFF
CDR3 DNA: TGTGCCAGCAGCGTAGGGGGCTACACTGAAGCTTTCTTT

V gene: TRBV4-2
clone size: .
D gene: TRBD2
J gene: TRBJ2-1
CDR3 protein: CASSHGPTSGYNEQFF
CDR3 DNA: TGTGCCAGCAGCCACGGCCCCACTAGCGGCTACAATGAGCAGTTCTTC

V gene: TRBV5-1
clone size: .
D gene: .
J gene: TRBJ2-3
CDR3 protein: CASSKQDRSTDTQYF
CDR3 DNA: TGCGCCAGCAGCAAACAGGACAGAAGCACAGATACGCAGTATTTT

V gene: TRBV5-4
clone size: .
D gene: TRBD1
J gene: TRBJ2-7
CDR3 protein: CASSSSYRGDYEQYF
CDR3 DNA: TGTGCCAGCAGCTCGAGCTACAGGGGTGACTACGAGCAGTACTTC

V gene: TRBV6-6
clone size: .
D gene: .
J gene: TRBJ2-5
CDR3 protein: CASSGTVQETQYF
CDR3 DNA: TGTGCCAGCAGCGGGACCGTTCAAGAGACCCAGTACTTC

V gene: TRBV5-4
clone size: .
D gene: .
J gene: TRBJ1-2
CDR3 protein: CASSLEGPYGYTF
CDR3 DNA: TGTGCCAGCAGCTTGGAGGGGCCCTATGGCTACACCTTC

V gene: TRBV6-2/TRBV6-3
clone size: .
D gene: TRBD1
J gene: TRBJ1-6
CDR3 protein: CASSYGGQISPLHF
CDR3 DNA: TGTGCCAGCAGTTACGGGGGACAGATTTCACCCCTCCACTTT

V gene: TRBV5-4
clone size: .
D gene: .
J gene: TRBJ2-2
CDR3 protein: CASSLGQTGTGELFF
CDR3 DNA: TGTGCCAGCAGCTTGGGACAGACGGGCACCGGGGAGCTGTTTTTT

V gene: TRBV18
clone size: .
D gene: .
J gene: TRBJ1-1
CDR3 protein: CASSQANTEAFF
CDR3 DNA: TGTGCCAGCTCACAGGCTAACACTGAAGCTTTCTTT

V gene: TRBV27
clone size: .
D gene: .
J gene: TRBJ1-1
CDR3 protein: CASSSALGEVVRTEAFF
CDR3 DNA: TGTGCCAGCAGTTCCGCTCTTGGGGAGGTGGTTCGGACTGAAGCTTTCTTT

V gene: TRBV11-3
clone size: .
D gene: .
J gene: TRBJ2-3
CDR3 protein: CASSLGVQGDTQYF
CDR3 DNA: TGTGCCAGCAGCTTAGGAGTTCAAGGGGATACGCAGTATTTT

V gene: TRBV25-1
clone size: .
D gene: TRBD1
J gene: TRBJ2-2
CDR3 protein: CASSDRTGSTGELFF
CDR3 DNA: TGTGCCAGCAGTGATCGGACAGGGAGCACCGGGGAGCTGTTTTTT

V gene: TRBV7-2
clone size: once
D gene: TRBD2
J gene: TRBJ2-5
CDR3 protein: CASSLVGLAGGVETQYF
CDR3 DNA: TGTGCCAGCAGCTTAGTGGGACTAGCGGGAGGGGTAGAGACCCAGTACTTC

V gene: TRBV4-1
clone size: .
D gene: .
J gene: TRBJ2-1
CDR3 protein: CASSPQFEEQFF
CDR3 DNA: TGCGCCAGCAGCCCCCAGTTCGAGGAGCAGTTCTTC

V gene: TRBV3-1/TRBV3-2
clone size: .
D gene: .
J gene: TRBJ2-1
CDR3 protein: CASSDFYNEQFF
CDR3 DNA: TGTGCCAGCAGCGACTTCTACAATGAGCAGTTCTTC

V gene: TRBV4-3
clone size: few
D gene: TRBD1
J gene: TRBJ2-7
CDR3 protein: CASSQESGGEQYF
CDR3 DNA: TGCGCCAGCAGCCAAGAATCAGGGGGCGAGCAGTACTTC